This note documents a single T cell receptor beta chain sequence. This clonotype showed up many times. No cognate antigen has been identified for it. Base qualities are not provided; no much larger clone lies one nucleotide away. The method behind the library was 5' RACE. The instrument was a NextSeq 500. To allow correction of PCR and sequencing errors, the TCR library protocol tagged every TCR cDNA molecule with a unique molecular identifier. The published analysis was carried out like this. TCR identification, UMI-based error correction and CDR3 extraction were all carried out with Decombinator tools. TCRs above a frequency of 2 per 1,000, corresponding to the top 1% of the tumor frequency distribution, were defined as expanded. Expanded tumor TCRs were classed as regional if statistically deemed absent (corrected P<0.05) from at least one tumor region, otherwise ubiquitous. Each repertoire was subsampled 100 times to 5,000 TCRs, after which Renyi diversity was computed with the R vegan package. To build CDR3 similarity networks, amino acid triplet string-kernel similarity was used, and CDR3s were connected when their pairwise similarity was above 0.82. The raw public data were reprocessed by TCRdb itself: fastp quality trimming at Q25, MiXCR clonotype calling, in-frame beta chains only. Each entry merges the rows of one CDR3 protein and shows their most common DNA and genes. These V and J calls rely on TCRdb rather than the paper's analysis. The sample profile shows approximately 10,000 distinct CDR3 sequences; about 5.5% of them were found once. The ten largest account for roughly 12% of the sample.

The data belong to a study of spatial heterogeneity in lung cancer (dated by TCRdb to between 2018 and 2020). Concerning the study at large: Beta-chain transcripts were consistently detected in greater numbers than alpha-chain transcripts, which likely reflected higher beta-chain transcript abundance. At surgery, both alpha and beta chains were TCR-sequenced in around 240 tumor regions, about 64 matched nontumor lung samples and a few dozen PBMC samples. In non-small cell lung cancer, the study made a quantitative comparison of TCR alpha and beta repertoires among multiple tumor regions, matched nontumor lung and blood. Nonsynonymous mutation counts, determined by whole-exome sequencing of tumor tissue, were related to TCR repertoire features. In the raw uncorrected reads, each unique combination of TCR and UMI appeared on average more than ten times. TCR transcript counts in tumor regions correlated strongly with a T cell transcriptional module score from matched bulk RNA-seq.

The CDR3 numbers 14 residues from cysteine through phenylalanine. Only CDR3 DNA remains: 42 bases, in frame from the first base. From the germline V gene (reference sequence), CDR1 is DFQATT and CDR2 is SNEGSKA. Trimming costs V 6 bases and J 6 bases, and their ends lie 15 bases apart. Broad study findings and their caveats: The count of ubiquitous expanded TCRs correlated with the count of ubiquitous nonsynonymous mutations, and the count of regional expanded TCRs correlated with the count of regional nonsynonymous mutations. Additional single-cell paired TCR alpha and beta sequencing was considered necessary to confirm, at a functional level, the hypothesis that regional TCRs recognize regional mutations. TCR-seq was estimated to cover only 6% to 7% of tumor T cells for alpha chains and approximately 13% for beta chains. A correlation was observed between the number of expanded intratumoral alpha and beta TCRs and the tumor nonsynonymous mutation count.

The time point tag for this specimen amounts to: sample taken at primary tumor resection. Donors were around 69 patients with early-stage, untreated non-small cell lung cancer from the lung TRACERx cohort. Without any cell sorting, TCR sequencing was performed on whole RNA extracted either from tumor and nontumor lung tissue or from cryopreserved PBMC samples. A patient was chosen for TCR sequencing only when enough RNA was available from at least two tumor regions. A lung pathologist reviewed the tumor and adjacent nontumor lung specimens before the specimens were selected. The receptor was derived from a male donor with early-stage non-small cell lung cancer. The source was lung tumor tissue, collected at surgery. The chain is made from TRBV20-1 and TRBJ1-6; the D gene identity is not certain. CDR3 region: CSAPALTPNSPLHF. The nucleotides are TGCAGTGCCCCCGCCCTAACCCCTAATTCACCCCTCCACTTT.